The 21 T cell receptor beta chains given below trace back to one sample, sequenced in a study of T cell responses to AZD1222 COVID-19 vaccine. The data were produced by immunoSEQ multiplex PCR, yet TCRdb's version contains in-frame clones alone and is incomplete. The repertoire holds 100,000 or so clones, with around 94% as singletons. Sample: peripheral blood, taken on day 0 of AZD1222 vaccination. The receptors stem from an adult in good health.

The chain recombines TRBV5-1 with TRBJ1-5; 10 bases are a match to TRBD1. Germline CDR1 reads SGHRS; CDR2 reads YFSETQ. Germline trimming cut 0 bases from V and 5 bases from J; bases unmatched to any gene: 5. The CDR3 covers 16 residues. Here the CDR3 reads CASSLGTGGSHQPQHF. The DNA for the CDR3 is TGCGCCAGCAGCTTGGGGACAGGGGGAAGTCATCAGCCCCAGCATTTT.

The chain couples TRBV15 to TRBJ2-1, with 8 bases matching TRBD1. This CDR3 is built from 16 residues. The germline V gene has CDR1 LNHNV and CDR2 YYDKDF (reference sequence). Trimming cost V 1 base and J 5 bases; bases outside gene matches: 7. The CDR3 sequence: CATSRARQGLNNEQFF. The DNA for the CDR3 is TGTGCCACCAGCAGAGCCAGACAGGGGCTCAACAATGAGCAGTTCTTC.

J is TRBJ2-7 and V is TRBV18, with a tentative D call TRBD1 (6 bases). The length of the CDR3 is 13 residues. Germline V lookup: CDR1 KGHSH, CDR2 LQKENI. Trimming shortened V by 6 bases and J by 1 base, and 10 bases separated the two germline ends. The CDR3 region has the DNA TGTGCCAGCTCGCCCGACAGGTCCTACGAGCAGTACTTC. As protein: CASSPDRSYEQYF.

This clone was observed once. This chain joins TRBV10-3 and TRBJ1-1; 9 bases map to TRBD1. Trimming cost V 6 bases and J 1 base; bases outside gene matches: 3. The CDR3 runs 14 residues. Germline V gives CDR1 ENHRY, CDR2 SYGVKD. The CDR3 nucleotides are TGTGCCATCAGGGAACAGGGGGCGAACACTGAAGCTTTCTTT. This translates into CAIREQGANTEAFF.

V and J are TRBV30 and TRBJ1-6, with a possible D match to TRBD1 (5 bases). The V end lost 2 bases, the J end lost 11 bases, and 16 bases lay between the germline ends. CDR3 length equals 14 residues. Germline CDR1 reads GTSNPN; CDR2 reads SVGIG (reference sequence). The CDR3 DNA reads TGTGCCTGGAGTCCTGGGCAGGGAGGGACACCCCTCCACTTT. It yields the protein CAWSPGQGGTPLHF. The entire variable domain, with the rest obtained from reference TRBV30 and TRBJ1-6, is as follows: SQTIHQWPATLVQPVGSPLSLECTVEGTSNPNLYWYRQAAGRGLQLLFYSVGIGQISSEVPQNLSASRPQDRQFILSSKKLLLSDSGFYLCAWSPGQGGTPLHFGNGTRLTVT.

J is TRBJ1-3 and V is TRBV11-3; TRBD1 matches 8 bases. The CDR3 totals 15 residues. V was clipped by 5 bases and J by 3 bases; unmatched bases: 6. Germline assignment: CDR1 SGHNT and CDR2 YENEEA. The CDR3 spells CASSQTGAYGNTIYF. The CDR3 bases are TGTGCCAGCAGCCAGACAGGGGCCTATGGAAACACCATATATTTT.

V is TRBV6-1 and J is TRBJ1-2; D gene unclear. The CDR3 runs 16 residues. Germline loops: CDR1 MNHNS, CDR2 SASEGT. Deletions cut 3 bases from V and 3 bases from J, with 17 bases between. The CDR3 spells CASSDPPVFEDYGYTF. The CDR3 DNA sequence: TGTGCCAGCAGTGATCCCCCTGTTTTTGAGGACTATGGCTACACCTTC.

V is TRBV19 and J is TRBJ2-3; 8 nucleotides align to TRBD2. V dropped 1 base and J dropped 0; count of bases not matched to a gene: 3. Per germline, CDR1 LNHDA and CDR2 SQIVND (reference sequence). The length of the CDR3 is 16 residues. The CDR3 nucleotides are TGTGCCAGTAGTATAGCAACTAGCGGTAGCACAGATACGCAGTATTTT. It codes for CASSIATSGSTDTQYF.

This rearrangement joins TRBV7-9 to TRBJ1-2, with TRBD1 matching 12 bases. From germline, CDR1 is SEHNR and CDR2 FQNEAQ (reference sequence). The junction had 3 bases not matched to a gene; V was cut back by 1 base and J by 0 bases. This CDR3 spans 17 amino acids. The CDR3 DNA reads as TGTGCCAGCAGCTTAGGGGACAGGGGGCTAGCTAACTATGGCTACACCTTC. Amino acids: CASSLGDRGLANYGYTF. The complete variable domain, with remaining parts taken from reference TRBV7-9 and TRBJ1-2, reads DTGVSQNPRHKITKRGQNVTFRCDPISEHNRLYWYRQTLGQGPEFLTYFQNEAQLEKSRLLSDRFSAERPKGSFSTLEIQRTEQGDSAMYLCASSLGDRGLANYGYTFGSGTRLTVV.

This chain joins TRBV18 and TRBJ1-1; D is ambiguous. CDR3 length equals 11 residues. V was shortened by 3 bases and J by 7 bases, with 6 bases between the two germline ends. CDR1 and CDR2 (germline): KGHSH, LQKENI. Here the CDR3 reads CASSPLNEAFF. Here the CDR3 DNA reads TGTGCCAGCTCACCCCTTAATGAAGCTTTCTTT.

The gene calls are TRBV2 and TRBJ1-3, with D unresolved. This CDR3 spans 13 amino acids. The V end lost 1 base, the J end lost 3 bases, and 4 bases lay between the germline ends. Germline CDR1 SNHLY, CDR2 FYNNEI. CDR3 residues: CASSEGFGNTIYF. CDR3 in DNA: TGTGCCAGCAGTGAAGGCTTTGGAAACACCATATATTTT.

This clone occurred a few times. The chain uses TRBV6-5 and TRBJ2-7; D is perhaps TRBD2 (6 bases). The CDR3 consists of 12 residues. The germline V gene has CDR1 MNHEY and CDR2 SVGAGI. Trimming cost V 2 bases and J 11 bases, with 13 bases left between them. CDR3 in amino acids: CASSYVGTREYF. CDR3 DNA: TGTGCCAGCAGTTACGTCGGGACTCGAGAGTACTTC.

The genes are TRBV7-7 and TRBJ2-1; a weak D match, TRBD1 (5 bases). The CDR3 loop spans 20 amino acids. The V gene lost 0 bases and the J gene lost 7 bases, with 28 bases spanning the gap. The germline CDR1 and CDR2 sequences are SSHAT and FNYEAQ (reference sequence). DNA of the CDR3: TGTGCCAGCAGCTTAGCTCCCCGATATAGGACACCTAGTAAGGGAAATGAGCAGTTCTTC. This translates into CASSLAPRYRTPSKGNEQFF.

The V gene is TRBV4-1, the J gene TRBJ1-3, with D unresolved. Trimming removed 0 bases at V and 7 bases at J, with 7 bases between. The CDR3 is made up of 13 amino acids. Germline V gene data show CDR1 as MGHRA and CDR2 as YSYEKL. CDR3 DNA: TGCGCCAGCAGCCAAGACCACGGGAACACCATATATTTT. Amino acid sequence: CASSQDHGNTIYF.

This rearrangement joins TRBV28 to TRBJ1-5; D gene ambiguous. The CDR3 consists of 12 residues. Germline-derived CDR1 and CDR2 are MDHEN and SYDVKM. Trimming took 3 bases from V and 9 from J, leaving 9 bases between them. The CDR3: CASSLRMGPQHF. CDR3 in DNA: TGTGCCAGCAGTTTGAGAATGGGGCCCCAGCATTTT.

The V call is TRBV9, the J call TRBJ1-4; the D is unclear. Germline V gene sequence: CDR1 SGDLS, CDR2 YYNGEE. This CDR3 has 16 residues. Trimming took off 0 bases at V and 0 bases at J, with 9 bases between the two ends. The CDR3 DNA reads as TGTGCCAGCAGCGTAGAGGGCAGTGCAACTAATGAAAAACTGTTTTTT. This sequence encodes CASSVEGSATNEKLFF.

The chain uses TRBV28 and TRBJ1-2, with no clear D. The CDR3 runs to 13 residues. CDR1 MDHEN and CDR2 SYDVKM come from the germline V gene. As DNA, the CDR3 is TGTGCGATTAAAACCAGTCAGGCTTATGGCTACACCTTC. Residues: CAIKTSQAYGYTF.

The rearrangement links TRBV5-8 to TRBJ2-4; possible D gene TRBD2, 5 bases. V lost 4 bases and J lost 0, with 14 bases in between. Germline-derived CDR1 and CDR2 are SGHTS and YDEGEE. CDR3 length equals 16 residues. Here the CDR3 reads CASSRNRGVAKNIQYF. For the CDR3, the DNA is TGTGCCAGCAGCCGGAATCGGGGAGTAGCCAAAAACATTCAGTACTTC.

This chain uses TRBV6-5 with TRBJ1-2, with D possibly matching TRBD1 (6 bases). Germline-derived CDR1 and CDR2 are MNHEY and SVGAGI. V was cut by 6 bases and J by 6 bases, with 11 bases left in between. This CDR3 spans 12 amino acids. CDR3 sequence: CASSRQADGYTF. Written as DNA, the CDR3 is TGTGCCAGCAGCAGACAGGCCGATGGCTACACCTTC.

Regarding this clone: At the DNA level, this CDR3 is encoded by other sequences in the same sample as well. The V call is TRBV12-3 or TRBV12-4, the J call TRBJ1-1; D is perhaps TRBD1 (5 bases). The germline V and J ends were trimmed by 3 bases and 1 base, with 6 bases remaining between them. This CDR3 has 13 amino acids. In DNA form, the CDR3 reads TGTGCCAGCAGTTTCACAGGGAACACTGAAGCTTTCTTT. Protein sequence: CASSFTGNTEAFF.

This clone appeared a single time. The CDR3 protein is CATKGGNEQFF. The CDR3 nucleotides read TGTGCCACCAAGGGGGGCAATGAGCAGTTCTTC. The rearrangement links TRBV24-1 to TRBJ2-1, with D possibly being TRBD1 or TRBD2 (6 bases each). The CDR3 contains 11 residues. V gave up 8 bases and J gave up 6 bases, with 7 bases separating them. Germline assignment: CDR1 KGHDR and CDR2 SFDVKD.